A single sample gave rise to the 27 T cell receptor beta chains below, sequenced in a study of radiotherapy plus CTLA-4 blockade in lung cancer. This table comes from immunoSEQ multiplex PCR, and its TCRdb copy is limited to in-frame clones, with some not included. The top ten hold less than 4.5% of the sample, which has about 72,000 clones, about 85% seen once. Here the sequenced sample was peripheral blood, taken from a patient treated with radiotherapy plus ipilimumab. Receptor source: a human donor with non-small cell lung cancer who had a partial response to radiotherapy plus ipilimumab.

This chain connects TRBV7-2 to TRBJ1-1; unclear D gene. Trimming removed 5 bases from V and 3 bases from J, with 13 bases in between. Germline-derived CDR1 and CDR2 are SGHTA and FQGNSA. This CDR3 comprises 14 residues. The CDR3 nucleotides read TGTGCCAGCAGCCACGGTAGTCCGTACACTGAAGCTTTCTTT. Translated, it gives CASSHGSPYTEAFF. Drawing the rest from reference TRBV7-2 and TRBJ1-1, the complete variable domain is GAGVSQSPSNKVTEKGKDVELRCDPISGHTALYWYRQSLGQGLEFLIYFQGNSAPDKSGLPSDRFSAERTGGSVSTLTIQRTQQEDSAVYLCASSHGSPYTEAFFGQGTRLTVV.

This clone was recorded a few times. The J gene is TRBJ2-7, the V gene TRBV12-2; whether TRBD1, the table's D call, matches the DNA was not checked. TRBV12-2 is a pseudogene segment. This CDR3 has 15 amino acids. The CDR3 is CASRLAHRDIYEQYF. Written as DNA, the CDR3 is TGTGCAAGTCGCTTAGCGCACAGGGACATCTACGAGCAGTACTTC.

The rearrangement links TRBV29-1 to TRBJ2-1; TRBD2 matches 10 bases. Germline V lookup: CDR1 SQVTM, CDR2 ANQGSEA. The CDR3 is 16 amino acids. The V gene end was trimmed by 7 bases and the J gene end by 1 base; junction bases not matched to a gene: 10. The CDR3 DNA is TGCAGCGCTATCTATCCAGCGGGAGGGTCCTACAATGAGCAGTTCTTC. This codes for CSAIYPAGGSYNEQFF.

The J gene is TRBJ2-2, the V gene TRBV6-5, with TRBD1 matching over 7 bases. CDR1 is MNHEY and CDR2 is SVGAGI in the germline V gene. With V trimmed by 6 bases and J by 4 bases, 8 bases remained unmatched. This CDR3 contains 15 residues. The CDR3 loop reads CASSRQGAVTGELFF. For the CDR3, the DNA is TGTGCCAGCAGCCGACAGGGTGCAGTCACCGGGGAGCTGTTTTTT.

The gene calls are TRBV2 and TRBJ2-1, with TRBD2 matching over 8 bases. The CDR3 is 14 amino acids. With 8 bases clipped from V and 7 bases from J, the junction kept 10 bases outside the gene matches. Germline lookup yields CDR1 SNHLY and CDR2 FYNNEI. The CDR3 sequence is CASWSPGGRNEQFF. CDR3 in DNA: TGTGCCAGCTGGTCGCCGGGAGGGCGAAATGAGCAGTTCTTC.

The chain uses TRBV5-1 and TRBJ2-3; unclear D gene. CDR3 length: 12 residues. Trimming took 3 bases from V and 3 from J, leaving 5 bases between them. The germline V gene has CDR1 SGHRS and CDR2 YFSETQ. In nucleotides, the CDR3 is TGCGCCAGCAGCTGGCAGACAGATACGCAGTATTTT. This codes for CASSWQTDTQYF.

V gene TRBV5-1 combines with J gene TRBJ2-1; 10 bases line up with TRBD2. V shed 3 bases and J 9 bases; nucleotides not matched to a gene: 9. CDR3 length equals 15 residues. The germline gives CDR1 SGHRS, CDR2 YFSETQ. The CDR3 loop reads CASSSWTSGKGEQFF. As DNA, the CDR3 is TGCGCCAGCAGCTCGTGGACTAGCGGTAAAGGTGAGCAGTTCTTC. Full variable domain (remainder filled in from reference TRBV5-1 and TRBJ2-1): KAGVTQTPRYLIKTRGQQVTLSCSPISGHRSVSWYQQTPGQGLQFLFEYFSETQRNKGNFPGRFSGRQFSNSRSEMNVSTLELGDSALYLCASSSWTSGKGEQFFGPGTRLTVL.

V and J are TRBV6-1 and TRBJ1-2; no firm D call. This CDR3 comprises 14 residues. Per germline, CDR1 MNHNS and CDR2 SASEGT. V was shortened by 5 bases and J by 0 bases, with 10 bases between the two germline ends. CDR3 DNA sequence: TGTGCCAGCAGTCAATCCCGGGCTAACTATGGCTACACCTTC. Protein sequence: CASSQSRANYGYTF.

The chain recombines TRBV7-9 with TRBJ1-4; D unclear. This CDR3 contains 16 residues. Germline CDR1 and CDR2: SEHNR and FQNEAQ (reference sequence). V lost 0 bases and J lost 0, with 8 bases in between. The CDR3 DNA reads as TGTGCCAGCAGCTTAGCTAGGAGGGCAACTAATGAAAAACTGTTTTTT. Amino acids: CASSLARRATNEKLFF.

V usage is TRBV28 and J usage is TRBJ2-7; TRBD1 agrees at 10 bases. This CDR3 spans 14 amino acids. V lost 4 bases and J lost 8; bases outside the gene matches: 8. The germline V gene encodes CDR1 MDHEN and CDR2 SYDVKM. For the CDR3, the DNA is TGTGCCAGCAGTTCCCGGGACAGGGGTCTTCAGCAGTACTTC. Its translation is CASSSRDRGLQQYF.

The chain carries TRBV5-1 and TRBJ2-7; 7 nucleotides line up with TRBD2. Germline CDR1 SGHRS, CDR2 YFSETQ. Unmatched junction bases numbered 10, after V lost 6 bases and J lost 7 bases. This CDR3 is built from 13 residues. CDR3 sequence (DNA): TGCGCCAGCAATGGGGGGGGGTCTGGGGAGCAGTACTTC. It encodes CASNGGGSGEQYF. Full variable domain (missing parts from reference TRBV5-1 and TRBJ2-7): KAGVTQTPRYLIKTRGQQVTLSCSPISGHRSVSWYQQTPGQGLQFLFEYFSETQRNKGNFPGRFSGRQFSNSRSEMNVSTLELGDSALYLCASNGGGSGEQYFGPGTRLTVT.

This sequence joins TRBV19 and TRBJ1-5, with D tentatively TRBD1 (5 bases). The CDR3 covers 15 residues. V lost 3 bases and J 3 bases, leaving 12 bases between the germline ends. In germline, CDR1 is LNHDA, CDR2 SQIVND (reference sequence). CDR3: CASSMTQGYNQPQHF. For the CDR3, the DNA is TGTGCCAGTAGTATGACCCAGGGATACAATCAGCCCCAGCATTTT.

The gene calls are TRBV5-5 and TRBJ1-2; 10 bases are a match to TRBD1. J gave up 8 bases and V 4 bases, and 14 bases lay outside the gene matches. CDR3 size: 16 residues. Per germline, CDR1 SGHKS and CDR2 YYEKEE (reference sequence). CDR3 amino acids: CASSKDPGQGLNGYTF. CDR3 sequence (DNA): TGTGCCAGCAGCAAAGACCCGGGACAGGGGCTTAACGGCTACACCTTC.

This clone was seen just once. This chain connects TRBV28 to TRBJ2-2, with D perhaps TRBD2 (6 bases). CDR3 length equals 15 residues. From germline, CDR1 is MDHEN and CDR2 SYDVKM. V lost 1 base, J lost 5 bases, and 11 bases lay in between. The CDR3 here is CASSLLTGGTGELFF. The DNA for the CDR3 is TGTGCCAGCAGTTTATTAACCGGGGGTACCGGGGAGCTGTTTTTT.

The rearrangement links TRBV10-2 to TRBJ1-4, with 10 nucleotides matching TRBD1. The germline CDR1 and CDR2 sequences are WSHSY and SAAADI. The CDR3 is made up of 14 amino acids. Trimming cost V 10 bases and J 6 bases; bases outside gene matches: 8. CDR3 nucleotides: TGCGCCACACGACCAGGGACAGGGGATGAAAAACTGTTTTTT. Residues: CATRPGTGDEKLFF.

This clone turned up a few times. V is TRBV19 and J is TRBJ1-5; D is ambiguous. Germline CDR1 is LNHDA and CDR2 is SQIVND (reference sequence). Trimming stripped 7 bases from V and 8 bases from J, with 12 bases between. There are 12 residues in the CDR3. CDR3 sequence: CASNEGWEPQHF. For the CDR3, the DNA is TGTGCCAGTAACGAGGGTTGGGAGCCCCAGCATTTT.

This clone has a handful of counts. The rearrangement joins TRBV2 to TRBJ2-2, with 9 bases identical to TRBD2. Germline V gene lookup returns CDR1 SNHLY and CDR2 FYNNEI. After removal of 6 bases from V and 1 base from J, the junction contained 3 bases not matched to a gene. The CDR3 is made up of 15 amino acids. The CDR3 bases are TGTGCCAGCAGCGGACTAGCGCGGAACACCGGGGAGCTGTTTTTT. This encodes CASSGLARNTGELFF.

A single count supports this clone. The CDR3 sequence is CASSATGTSGRVNEQFF. The CDR3 DNA sequence: TGTGCCAGCAGCGCAACCGGGACTAGCGGGAGGGTGAATGAGCAGTTCTTC. The chain employs TRBV9 and TRBJ2-1; 16 bases are shared with TRBD2. The CDR3 sequence is 17 residues long. Germline lookup yields CDR1 SGDLS and CDR2 YYNGEE. The V gene end was trimmed by 3 bases and the J gene end by 7 bases; junction bases not matched to a gene: 7.

In its sample, this clone was seen once. This rearrangement joins TRBV18 to TRBJ1-1, with TRBD1 as a possible D gene (6 bases). CDR1 and CDR2 from the germline V gene are KGHSH and LQKENI. V was clipped by 3 bases and J by 1 base, with 12 bases between them. The CDR3 length is 15 residues. CDR3 bases: TGTGCCAGCTCACCCATGGTACAGGGGAACACTGAAGCTTTCTTT. It codes for CASSPMVQGNTEAFF.

V and J are TRBV19 and TRBJ2-7, with TRBD2 as a possible D gene (5 bases). The germline V gene has CDR1 LNHDA and CDR2 SQIVND (reference sequence). V lost 6 bases to trimming and J lost 4 bases, with 13 bases between them. The CDR3 has 13 residues. The CDR3 DNA sequence: TGTGCCAGTAGGAGGGCGGGTCGTTACGAGCAGTACTTC. As protein: CASRRAGRYEQYF.

This chain joins TRBV29-1 and TRBJ2-5; D is ambiguous. CDR1 and CDR2 (germline): SQVTM, ANQGSEA. The ends were cut back, 7 bases at V and 5 bases at J, with 14 bases in the middle. The CDR3 sequence is 12 residues long. The DNA of the CDR3 is TGCAGCGGAGGATCATTGGGTGAGACCCAGTACTTC. Amino acid sequence: CSGGSLGETQYF.

This chain uses TRBV7-2 with TRBJ2-7, with D tentatively TRBD1 (6 bases). V was shortened by 7 bases and J by 0 bases, with 16 bases between the two germline ends. The germline V gene has CDR1 SGHTA and CDR2 FQGNSA. There are 15 residues in the CDR3. The CDR3 region has the DNA TGTGCCAGCACCATCTCCAGGGGACCCTCCTACGAGCAGTACTTC. Translating it yields CASTISRGPSYEQYF.

The V and J genes are TRBV18 and TRBJ2-5; D uncertain. The CDR3 runs 15 residues. Per the germline V gene, CDR1 is KGHSH and CDR2 is LQKENI. Trimming removed 0 bases at V and 2 bases at J, with 10 bases between. The CDR3 region has the DNA TGTGCCAGCTCACCACCTACGGGTTTACAAGAGACCCAGTACTTC. Translated, it gives CASSPPTGLQETQYF. Supplemented by reference TRBV18 and TRBJ2-5, the full variable domain reads NAGVMQNPRHLVRRRGQEARLRCSPMKGHSHVYWYRQLPEEGLKFMVYLQKENIIDESGMPKERFSAEFPKEGPSILRIQQVVRGDSAAYFCASSPPTGLQETQYFGPGTRLLVL.

J is TRBJ2-3 and V is TRBV28; 14 nucleotides agree with TRBD2. The CDR3 spans 19 residues. With 5 bases clipped from V and 1 base from J, the junction kept 11 bases outside the gene matches. CDR1 is MDHEN, CDR2 SYDVKM, per germline. CDR3 residues: CASSPWGPGLAGGTDTQYF. In DNA, the CDR3 is TGTGCCAGCAGTCCCTGGGGGCCGGGACTAGCGGGAGGCACAGATACGCAGTATTTT.

The chain employs TRBV30 and TRBJ1-5; maybe TRBD1 (5 bases). Germline V lookup: CDR1 GTSNPN, CDR2 SVGIG (reference sequence). This CDR3 spans 13 amino acids. The V gene lost 2 bases and the J gene lost 7 bases, with 12 bases spanning the gap. The CDR3 sequence: CAWSSQEGQPQHF. CDR3 DNA sequence: TGTGCCTGGAGTTCACAGGAAGGCCAGCCCCAGCATTTT.

The genes are TRBV6-5 and TRBJ2-5; 8 nucleotides align to TRBD1. The better agreement between TRBJ2-7 and the DNA end casts doubt on the J call. The CDR3 has 16 amino acids. Germline V lookup: CDR1 MNHEY, CDR2 SVGAGI. CDR3 amino acids: CASSSGQGKSLYEQYF. CDR3 nucleotides: TGTGCCAGCAGTTCCGGACAGGGCAAATCCCTCTACGAGCAGTACTTC.

V gene TRBV27 combines with J gene TRBJ1-6; a possible D gene is TRBD1 (6 bases). The germline V gene encodes CDR1 MNHEY and CDR2 SMNVEV (reference sequence). The CDR3 spans 14 residues. V lost 5 bases and J 5 bases, leaving 10 bases between the germline ends. CDR3 in DNA: TGTGCCAGCAGTCAGGGGAAGGATAATTCACCCCTCCACTTT. Translation: CASSQGKDNSPLHF.